This T cell receptor (beta chain) was captured by sequencing in a study of blood T cells in healthy people across ages. The J segment lost 7 bases and the V segment lost 10 bases, leaving 15 bases of the junction unmatched. This CDR3 region has 15 residues. CDR1 is MNHEY, CDR2 SMNVEV, per germline (reference sequence). Primers used in a second PCR of about 6 to 11 cycles were a sample-barcoded 5' primer and a J-beta primer mix. Each CDR3 protein is one row after TCRdb ran MiXCR on the 5' RACE reads. The table lists 760,000 or so distinct CDR3 sequences, 25% of them singletons. This sample was also put to use in a study of T cells of mothers and their children.

The sequence was obtained from a boy younger than 18 in good health. Source material: blood. The rearrangement joins TRBV27 to TRBJ2-7; 11 bases map to TRBD1. CDR3 amino acids: CATREPGQGGHEQYF. The CDR3 nucleotides read TGTGCCACCCGAGAACCGGGACAGGGGGGGCATGAGCAGTACTTC.